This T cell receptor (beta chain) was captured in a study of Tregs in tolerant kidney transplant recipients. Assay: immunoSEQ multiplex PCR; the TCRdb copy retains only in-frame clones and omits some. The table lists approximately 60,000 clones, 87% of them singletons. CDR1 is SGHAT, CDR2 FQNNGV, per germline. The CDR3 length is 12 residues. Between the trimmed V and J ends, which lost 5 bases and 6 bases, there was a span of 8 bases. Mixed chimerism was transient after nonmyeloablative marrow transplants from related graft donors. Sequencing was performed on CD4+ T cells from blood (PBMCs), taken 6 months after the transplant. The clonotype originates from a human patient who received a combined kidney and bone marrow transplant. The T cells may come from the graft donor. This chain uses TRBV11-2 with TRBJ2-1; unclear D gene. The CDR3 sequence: CASSQYGNEQFF. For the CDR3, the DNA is TGTGCCAGCAGCCAATACGGCAATGAGCAGTTCTTC.